The rows below give T cell receptor beta chains drawn from one sample of a study of cytomegalovirus exposure and HLA in healthy donors. Libraries were prepared by immunoSEQ multiplex PCR; TCRdb keeps only in-frame clonotypes and omits some of them. The sample holds approximately 110,000 clones, about 15% seen once. The sequenced sample was PBMCs. The receptor set was obtained from a female donor in good health and CMV-seronegative. CDR3s include the opening cysteine and the closing phenylalanine or tryptophan. The order of the fields is D gene, V gene, J gene, clone size, CDR3 protein, CDR3 DNA. A D gene is named only where the DNA matches it firmly. Clone size is shown for a subset of rows, as once, few, many or a class of expanded clone.

>.|TRBV4-1|TRBJ1-3|.
CASSPGDTIYF
TGCGCCAGCAGCCCCGGGGACACCATATATTTT
>.|TRBV10-3|TRBJ1-5|few
CAISDTGFGNQPQHF
TGTGCCATCAGTGATACAGGTTTTGGCAATCAGCCCCAGCATTTT
>TRBD1|TRBV29-1|TRBJ2-5|.
CSVSGTGGLQTQYF
TGCAGCGTGTCCGGGACAGGGGGCCTACAGACCCAGTACTTC
>TRBD2|TRBV30|TRBJ2-7|.
CAWSVRAGDGEQYF
TGTGCCTGGAGTGTACGGGCGGGGGATGGCGAGCAGTACTTC
>.|TRBV14|TRBJ2-7|few
CASRPNSEPRGRGHEQYF
TGTGCCAGCAGGCCGAATTCGGAGCCAAGGGGGAGGGGCCACGAGCAGTACTTC
>.|TRBV7-8|TRBJ2-1|.
CASSLGPGGSYNEQFF
TGTGCCAGCAGCTTAGGTCCAGGGGGGTCCTACAATGAGCAGTTCTTC
>.|TRBV11-2|TRBJ1-1|.
CASTLGGPGAMTEAFF
TGTGCCAGCACACTAGGGGGACCAGGGGCGATGACTGAAGCTTTCTTT
>.|TRBV19|TRBJ1-1|.
CASATRGLNTEAFF
TGTGCCAGTGCGACCCGGGGATTGAACACTGAAGCTTTCTTT
>TRBD1|TRBV6-5|TRBJ1-5|few
CASSPGQWQPQHF
TGTGCCAGCAGTCCGGGACAGTGGCAGCCCCAGCATTTT
>.|TRBV18|TRBJ2-5|.
CASSPGSRHQETQYF
TGTGCCAGCTCACCAGGGAGCAGGCACCAAGAGACCCAGTACTTC
>.|TRBV19|TRBJ1-5|few
CASLRTVYSNQPQHF
TGTGCCAGCCTACGGACAGTTTATAGCAATCAGCCCCAGCATTTT
>TRBD1|TRBV5-1|TRBJ1-4|few
CASSLTGALPEKLFF
TGCGCCAGCAGCCTGACAGGGGCCCTCCCTGAAAAACTGTTTTTT
>.|TRBV7-2|TRBJ2-1|.
CASSSSAVENEQFF
TGTGCCAGCAGCTCTAGCGCCGTTGAAAATGAGCAGTTCTTC
>.|TRBV7-2|TRBJ1-2|.
CASSLDRRPYGYTF
TGTGCCAGCAGCTTAGACAGGCGCCCCTATGGCTACACCTTC
>TRBD1|TRBV10-3|TRBJ1-3|few
CAISADRGRNTIYF
TGTGCCATCAGCGCAGACAGGGGAAGAAACACCATATATTTT
>.|TRBV6-5|TRBJ2-7|.
CASSYQGRSYEQYF
TGTGCCAGCAGTTACCAGGGTCGAAGCTACGAGCAGTACTTC
>TRBD1|TRBV5-6|TRBJ1-2|few
CASSLAGTAKMYGYTF
TGTGCCAGCAGCTTGGCTGGGACAGCGAAAATGTATGGCTACACCTTC
>TRBD1|TRBV5-1|TRBJ2-7|.
CASSGDRGIYEQYF
TGCGCCAGCAGCGGGGACAGGGGCATCTACGAGCAGTACTTC
>TRBD2|TRBV6-5|TRBJ2-1|.
CASSNTGLVANEQFF
TGTGCCAGCAGTAATACGGGACTAGTTGCCAATGAGCAGTTCTTC
>.|TRBV4-3|TRBJ2-3|.
CASSQDLQGSTDTQYF
TGCGCCAGCAGCCAAGACCTGCAGGGGAGCACAGATACGCAGTATTTT
>.|TRBV7-9|TRBJ2-3|.
CASSLAVGVADTQYF
TGTGCCAGCAGCTTAGCGGTAGGGGTAGCAGATACGCAGTATTTT
>TRBD1|TRBV5-1|TRBJ2-7|.
CASSLGKTGYEQYF
TGCGCCAGCAGCTTGGGTAAGACAGGGTACGAGCAGTACTTC
>TRBD1|TRBV7-9|TRBJ2-7|.
CASSSWTGGTYEQYF
TGTGCCAGCAGCTCGTGGACAGGGGGAACCTACGAGCAGTACTTC
>.|TRBV7-2|TRBJ1-2|few
CASSPGEGSGTF
TGTGCCAGCAGCCCCGGGGAGGGCTCGGGCACCTTC
>TRBD1|TRBV19|TRBJ2-3|few
CASSVGTGDTDTQYF
TGTGCCAGTAGTGTAGGGACAGGGGACACAGATACGCAGTATTTT
>.|TRBV11-2|TRBJ2-3|.
CASSLEAGVDTQYF
TGTGCCAGCAGCTTAGAGGCAGGCGTAGATACGCAGTATTTT
>TRBD2|TRBV6-5|TRBJ2-7|few
CASRTSGSSYEQYF
TGTGCCAGCAGAACTAGCGGGAGCTCCTACGAGCAGTACTTC
>.|TRBV5-1|TRBJ2-7|.
CASSFDRSAVYEQYF
TGCGCCAGCAGCTTCGACAGGTCTGCGGTCTACGAGCAGTACTTC
>.|TRBV9|TRBJ2-7|.
CASSVGVEVHEQYF
TGTGCCAGCAGCGTAGGGGTCGAGGTCCACGAGCAGTACTTC
>.|TRBV4-1|TRBJ2-1|.
CASSQESYGREQFF
TGCGCCAGCAGCCAAGAATCCTATGGGCGTGAGCAGTTCTTC
>TRBD1|TRBV7-6|TRBJ1-4|few
CASSLSHRPGGVEKLFF
TGTGCCAGCAGCTTATCCCACAGGCCAGGGGGCGTTGAAAAACTGTTTTTT
>.|TRBV2|TRBJ1-5|few
CASSEAGRDGGNQPQHF
TGTGCCAGCAGTGAAGCTGGGAGGGACGGAGGCAATCAGCCCCAGCATTTT
>.|TRBV6-5|TRBJ2-7|.
CASSYMGAYEQYF
TGTGCCAGCAGTTACATGGGGGCCTACGAGCAGTACTTC
>TRBD1|TRBV6-5|TRBJ2-1|.
CASSYPGTGINEQFF
TGTGCCAGCAGTTACCCCGGGACAGGGATCAATGAGCAGTTCTTC
>.|TRBV6-5|TRBJ1-1|.
CASSVPGGNTEAFF
TGTGCCAGCAGTGTACCCGGGGGTAACACTGAAGCTTTCTTT
>TRBD1|TRBV6-5|TRBJ2-7|.
CASRTDRGPDEQYF
TGTGCCAGCAGAACCGACAGGGGCCCAGACGAGCAGTACTTC
>TRBD1|TRBV5-6|TRBJ2-3|few
CASSLLPGQGADTQYF
TGTGCCAGCAGCTTGTTACCGGGACAGGGGGCAGATACGCAGTATTTT
>TRBD1|TRBV19|TRBJ1-1|.
CASSARTGTMNTEAFF
TGTGCCAGTAGTGCCCGGACAGGCACCATGAACACTGAAGCTTTCTTT
>.|TRBV18|TRBJ2-7|.
CASSPGTYEQYF
TGTGCCAGCTCACCCGGGACCTACGAGCAGTACTTC
>.|TRBV11-2|TRBJ2-1|few
CASSLAGLSSYNEQFF
TGTGCCAGCAGCTTAGCGGGACTGAGCTCCTACAATGAGCAGTTCTTC